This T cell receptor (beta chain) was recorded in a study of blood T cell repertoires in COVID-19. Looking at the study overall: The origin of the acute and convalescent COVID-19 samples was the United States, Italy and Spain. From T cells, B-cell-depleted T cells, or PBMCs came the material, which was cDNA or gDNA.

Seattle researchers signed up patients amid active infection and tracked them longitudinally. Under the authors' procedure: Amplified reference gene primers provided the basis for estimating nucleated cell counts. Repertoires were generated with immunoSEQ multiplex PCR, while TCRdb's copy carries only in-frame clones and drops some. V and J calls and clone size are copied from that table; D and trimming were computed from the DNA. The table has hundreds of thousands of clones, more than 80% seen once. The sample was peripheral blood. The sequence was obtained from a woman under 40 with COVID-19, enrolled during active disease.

For the CDR3, the DNA is TGTGCAAGTCGTCGACGACAGGGGGCCTCCTACGAGCAGTACTTC. Translating it yields CASRRRQGASYEQYF. The rearrangement joins TRBV12-2 to TRBJ2-7; the table's TRBD1 call for D was not verified on the DNA. TRBV12-2 is tagged as a pseudogene. The CDR3 has 15 residues.